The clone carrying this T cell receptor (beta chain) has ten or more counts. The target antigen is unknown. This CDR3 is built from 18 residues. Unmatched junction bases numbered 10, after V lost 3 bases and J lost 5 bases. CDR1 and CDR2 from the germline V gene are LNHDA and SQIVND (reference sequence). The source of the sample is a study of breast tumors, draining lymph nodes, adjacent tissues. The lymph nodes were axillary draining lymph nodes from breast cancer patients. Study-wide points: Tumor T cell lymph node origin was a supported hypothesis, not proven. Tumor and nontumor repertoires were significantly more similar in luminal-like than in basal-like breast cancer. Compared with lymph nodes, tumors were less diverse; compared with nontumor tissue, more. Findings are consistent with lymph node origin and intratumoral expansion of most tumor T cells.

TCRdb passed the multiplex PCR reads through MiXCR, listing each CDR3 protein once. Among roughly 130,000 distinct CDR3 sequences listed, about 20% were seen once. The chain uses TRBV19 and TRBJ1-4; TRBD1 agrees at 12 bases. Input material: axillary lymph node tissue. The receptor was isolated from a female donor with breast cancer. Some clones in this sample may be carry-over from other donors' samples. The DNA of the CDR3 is TGTGCCAGTAGTATTCCCGGGACAGGGGGCGTCGACAATGAAAAACTGTTTTTT. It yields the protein CASSIPGTGGVDNEKLFF.